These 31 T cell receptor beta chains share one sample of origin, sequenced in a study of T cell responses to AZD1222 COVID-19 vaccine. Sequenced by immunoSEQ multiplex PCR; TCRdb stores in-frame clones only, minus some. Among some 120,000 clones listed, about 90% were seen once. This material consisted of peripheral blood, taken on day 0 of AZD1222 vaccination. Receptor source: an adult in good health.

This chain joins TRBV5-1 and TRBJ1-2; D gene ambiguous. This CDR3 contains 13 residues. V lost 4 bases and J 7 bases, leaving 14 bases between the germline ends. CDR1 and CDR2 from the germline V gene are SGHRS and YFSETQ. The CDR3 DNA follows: TGCGCCAGCAGCCCGTTAAATTCGAGTGGCTACACCTTC. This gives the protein CASSPLNSSGYTF.

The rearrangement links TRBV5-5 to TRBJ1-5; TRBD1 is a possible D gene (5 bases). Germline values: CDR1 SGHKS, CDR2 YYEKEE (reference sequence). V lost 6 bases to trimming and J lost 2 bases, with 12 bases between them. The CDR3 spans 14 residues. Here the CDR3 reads CASNAGTGNQPQHF. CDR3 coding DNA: TGTGCCAGCAATGCAGGGACGGGCAATCAGCCCCAGCATTTT.

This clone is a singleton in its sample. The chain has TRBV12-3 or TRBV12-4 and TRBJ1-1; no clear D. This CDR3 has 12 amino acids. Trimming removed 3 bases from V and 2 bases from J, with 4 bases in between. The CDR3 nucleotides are TGTGCCAGCAGTTTCCGCAACACTGAAGCTTTCTTT. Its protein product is CASSFRNTEAFF.

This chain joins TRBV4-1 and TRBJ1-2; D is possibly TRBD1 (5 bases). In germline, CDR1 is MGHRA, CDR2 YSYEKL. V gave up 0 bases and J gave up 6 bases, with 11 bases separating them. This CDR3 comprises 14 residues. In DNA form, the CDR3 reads TGCGCCAGCAGCCAAGATTCTGGGGGGAATGGCTACACCTTC. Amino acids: CASSQDSGGNGYTF.

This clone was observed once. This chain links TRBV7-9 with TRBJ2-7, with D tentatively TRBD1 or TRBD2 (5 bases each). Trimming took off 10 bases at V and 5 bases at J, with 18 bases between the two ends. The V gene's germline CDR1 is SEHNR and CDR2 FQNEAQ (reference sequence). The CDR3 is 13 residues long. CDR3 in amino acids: CAILRGQANEQYF. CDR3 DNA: TGTGCCATCCTCCGGGGCCAGGCAAACGAGCAGTACTTC.

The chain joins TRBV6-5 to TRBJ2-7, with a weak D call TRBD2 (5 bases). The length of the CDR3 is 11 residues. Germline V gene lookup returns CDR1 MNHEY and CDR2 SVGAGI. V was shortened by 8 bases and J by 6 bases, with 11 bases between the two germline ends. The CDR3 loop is CASGGIAEQYF. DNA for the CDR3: TGTGCCAGCGGAGGTATCGCCGAGCAGTACTTC.

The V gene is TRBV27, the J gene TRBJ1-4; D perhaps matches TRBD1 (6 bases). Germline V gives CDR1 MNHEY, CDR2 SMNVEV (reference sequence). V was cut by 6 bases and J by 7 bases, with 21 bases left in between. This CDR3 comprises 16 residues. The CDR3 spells CASRIGGTTRTEKLFF. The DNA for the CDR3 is TGTGCCAGCAGGATAGGGGGGACAACGAGGACTGAAAAACTGTTTTTT.

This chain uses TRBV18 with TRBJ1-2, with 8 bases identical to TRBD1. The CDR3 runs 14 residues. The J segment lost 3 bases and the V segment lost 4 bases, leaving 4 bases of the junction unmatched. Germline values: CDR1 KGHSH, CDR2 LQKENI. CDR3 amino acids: CASSLTGVDYGYTF. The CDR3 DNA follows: TGTGCCAGCTCACTGACAGGGGTAGACTATGGCTACACCTTC.

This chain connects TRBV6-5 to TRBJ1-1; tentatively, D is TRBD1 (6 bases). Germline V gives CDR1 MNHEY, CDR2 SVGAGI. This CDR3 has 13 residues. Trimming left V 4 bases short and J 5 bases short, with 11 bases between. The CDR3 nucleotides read TGTGCCAGCAGTTTACAGGGAGAAACTGAAGCTTTCTTT. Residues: CASSLQGETEAFF.

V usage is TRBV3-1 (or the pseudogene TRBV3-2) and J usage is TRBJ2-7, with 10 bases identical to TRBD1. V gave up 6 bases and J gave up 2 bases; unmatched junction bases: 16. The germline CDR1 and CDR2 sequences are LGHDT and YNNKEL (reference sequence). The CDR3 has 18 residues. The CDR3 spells CASSHIPGQGILTYEQYF. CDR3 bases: TGTGCCAGCAGTCATATCCCGGGACAGGGGATCCTTACCTACGAGCAGTACTTC.

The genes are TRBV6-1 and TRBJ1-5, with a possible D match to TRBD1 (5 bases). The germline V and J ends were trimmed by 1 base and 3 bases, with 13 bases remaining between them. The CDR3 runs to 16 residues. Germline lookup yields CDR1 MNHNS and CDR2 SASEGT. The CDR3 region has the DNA TGTGCCAGCAGTGAAGTGGGGGGGAGAAACAATCAGCCCCAGCATTTT. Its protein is CASSEVGGRNNQPQHF.

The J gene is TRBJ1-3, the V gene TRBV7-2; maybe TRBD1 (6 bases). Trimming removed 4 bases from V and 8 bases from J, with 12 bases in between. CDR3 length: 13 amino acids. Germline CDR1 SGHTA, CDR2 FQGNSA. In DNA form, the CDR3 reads TGTGCCAGCAGCTCGAGAGGGGGTGACACCATATATTTT. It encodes CASSSRGGDTIYF.

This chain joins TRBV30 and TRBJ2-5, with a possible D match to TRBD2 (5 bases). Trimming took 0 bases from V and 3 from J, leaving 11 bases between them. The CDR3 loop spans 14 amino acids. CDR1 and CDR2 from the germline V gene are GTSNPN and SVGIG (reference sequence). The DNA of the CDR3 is TGTGCCTGGAGTGTAAAGGGAGTGGAAGAGACCCAGTACTTC. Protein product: CAWSVKGVEETQYF.

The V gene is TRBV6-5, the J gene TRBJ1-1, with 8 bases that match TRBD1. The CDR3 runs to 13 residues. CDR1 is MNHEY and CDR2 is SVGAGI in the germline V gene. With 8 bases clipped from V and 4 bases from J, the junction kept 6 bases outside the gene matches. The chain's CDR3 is CASRGQGVTEAFF. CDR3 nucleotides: TGTGCCAGCCGCGGACAGGGTGTCACTGAAGCTTTCTTT.

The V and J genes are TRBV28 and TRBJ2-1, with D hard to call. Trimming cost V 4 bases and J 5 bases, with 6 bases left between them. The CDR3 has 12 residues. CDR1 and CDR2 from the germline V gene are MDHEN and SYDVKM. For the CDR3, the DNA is TGTGCCAGCAGTTCCCATAACAATGAGCAGTTCTTC. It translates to CASSSHNNEQFF.

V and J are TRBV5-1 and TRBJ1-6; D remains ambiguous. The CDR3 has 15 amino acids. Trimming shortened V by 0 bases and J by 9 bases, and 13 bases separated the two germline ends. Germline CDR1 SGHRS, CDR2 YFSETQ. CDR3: CASSLETRQSSPLHF. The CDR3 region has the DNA TGCGCCAGCAGCTTGGAAACCCGCCAGTCTTCACCCCTCCACTTT. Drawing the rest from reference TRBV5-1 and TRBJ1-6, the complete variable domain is KAGVTQTPRYLIKTRGQQVTLSCSPISGHRSVSWYQQTPGQGLQFLFEYFSETQRNKGNFPGRFSGRQFSNSRSEMNVSTLELGDSALYLCASSLETRQSSPLHFGNGTRLTVT.

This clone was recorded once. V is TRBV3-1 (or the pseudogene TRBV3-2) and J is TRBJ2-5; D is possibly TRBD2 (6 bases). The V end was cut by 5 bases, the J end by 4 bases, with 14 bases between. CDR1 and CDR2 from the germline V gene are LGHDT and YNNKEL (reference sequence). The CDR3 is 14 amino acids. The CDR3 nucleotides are TGTGCCAGCAGCTTACCGGGACTTCCAGAGACCCAGTACTTC. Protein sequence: CASSLPGLPETQYF.

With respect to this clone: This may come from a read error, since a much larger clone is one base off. The CDR3 region is CASSHARGGLSGELFF. The CDR3 DNA follows: TGTGCCAGCAGCCACGCCCGGGGGGGGTTGTCCGGGGAGCTGTTTTTT. The V and J genes are TRBV4-2 and TRBJ2-2; 8 positions match TRBD2. Germline lookup yields CDR1 LGHNA and CDR2 YNFKEQ. After removal of 3 bases from V and 6 bases from J, the junction contained 9 bases not matched to a gene. The CDR3 has 16 amino acids.

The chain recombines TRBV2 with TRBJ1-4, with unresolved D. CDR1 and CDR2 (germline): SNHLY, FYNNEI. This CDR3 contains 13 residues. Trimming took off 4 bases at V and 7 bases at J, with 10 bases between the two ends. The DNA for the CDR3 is TGTGCCAGCAGTGTCTCCTTTAGTGAAAAACTGTTTTTT. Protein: CASSVSFSEKLFF.

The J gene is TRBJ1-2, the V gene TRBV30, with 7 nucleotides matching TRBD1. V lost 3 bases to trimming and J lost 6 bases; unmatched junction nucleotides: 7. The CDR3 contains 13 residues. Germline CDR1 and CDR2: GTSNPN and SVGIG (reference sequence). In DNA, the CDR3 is TGTGCCTGGAGGGAGGGGGCGCAGGATGGCTACACCTTC. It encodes CAWREGAQDGYTF.

The CDR3: CASSTGQGSKETQYF. In nucleotides, the CDR3 is TGTGCCAGCAGCACGGGACAGGGGAGTAAAGAGACCCAGTACTTC. This chain links TRBV5-4 with TRBJ2-5; 10 positions match TRBD1. J gave up 3 bases and V 4 bases, and 6 bases lay outside the gene matches. CDR3 size: 15 residues. Looked up from germline, CDR1 is SGHNT and CDR2 is YYREEE (reference sequence).

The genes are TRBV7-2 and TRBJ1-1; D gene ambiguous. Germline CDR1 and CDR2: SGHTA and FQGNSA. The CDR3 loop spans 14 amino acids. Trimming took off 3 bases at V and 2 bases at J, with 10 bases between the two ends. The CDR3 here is CASSFSGVNTEAFF. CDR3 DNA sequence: TGTGCCAGCAGCTTTTCCGGGGTTAACACTGAAGCTTTCTTT.

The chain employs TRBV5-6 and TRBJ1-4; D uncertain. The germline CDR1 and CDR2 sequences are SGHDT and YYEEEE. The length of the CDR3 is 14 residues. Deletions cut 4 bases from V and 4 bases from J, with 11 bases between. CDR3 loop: CASSNKQLNEKLFF. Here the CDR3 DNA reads TGTGCCAGCAGCAACAAACAACTTAATGAAAAACTGTTTTTT.

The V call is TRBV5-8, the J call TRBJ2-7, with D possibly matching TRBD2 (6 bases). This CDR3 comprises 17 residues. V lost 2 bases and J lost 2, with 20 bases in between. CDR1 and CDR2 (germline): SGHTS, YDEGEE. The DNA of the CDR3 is TGTGCCAGCAGCTTCTGGAAGCGTGGGAGGCCGGCCTACGAGCAGTACTTC. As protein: CASSFWKRGRPAYEQYF.

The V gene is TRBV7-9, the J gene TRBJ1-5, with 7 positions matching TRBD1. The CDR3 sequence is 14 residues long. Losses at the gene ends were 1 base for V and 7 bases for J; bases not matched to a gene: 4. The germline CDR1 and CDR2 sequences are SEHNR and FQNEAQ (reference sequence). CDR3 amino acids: CASSLGGGEQPQHF. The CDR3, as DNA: TGTGCCAGCAGCTTAGGAGGGGGCGAGCAGCCCCAGCATTTT.

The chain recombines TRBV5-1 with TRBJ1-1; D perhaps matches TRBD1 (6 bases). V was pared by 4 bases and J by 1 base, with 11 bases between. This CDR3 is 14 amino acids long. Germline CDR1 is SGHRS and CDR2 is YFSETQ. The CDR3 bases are TGCGCCAGCAGCCCACAGACAGGGAACACTGAAGCTTTCTTT. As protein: CASSPQTGNTEAFF.

In nucleotides, the CDR3 is TGTGCCAGCAGCTTAGCGACAGTAGAGACCCAGTACTTC. Its protein is CASSLATVETQYF. This chain uses TRBV7-6 with TRBJ2-5; D may be TRBD1 (5 bases). The CDR3 is 13 residues long. Deletions cut 0 bases from V and 4 bases from J, with 6 bases between. The germline CDR1 and CDR2 sequences are SGHVS and FNYEAQ.

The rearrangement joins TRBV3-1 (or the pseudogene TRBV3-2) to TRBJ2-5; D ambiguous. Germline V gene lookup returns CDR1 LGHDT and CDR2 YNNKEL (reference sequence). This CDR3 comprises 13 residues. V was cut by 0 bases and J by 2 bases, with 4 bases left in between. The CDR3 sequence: CASSQEIQETQYF. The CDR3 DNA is TGTGCCAGCAGCCAAGAGATTCAAGAGACCCAGTACTTC.

CDR3 in DNA: TGTGCCACCAGCAGTGGGGAGGGGGGAAACACCATATATTTT. It specifies CATSSGEGGNTIYF. The chain uses TRBV15 and TRBJ1-3, with a tentative D call TRBD1 (5 bases). The length of the CDR3 is 14 residues. Between the trimmed V and J ends, which lost 3 bases and 4 bases, there was a span of 10 bases. CDR1 is LNHNV, CDR2 YYDKDF, per germline (reference sequence).

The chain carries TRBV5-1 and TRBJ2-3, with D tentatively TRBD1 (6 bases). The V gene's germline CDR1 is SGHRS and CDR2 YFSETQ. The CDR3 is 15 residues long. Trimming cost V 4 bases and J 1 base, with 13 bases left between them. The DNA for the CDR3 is TGCGCCAGCAGCCAGGGGCAGGAAGGCACAGATACGCAGTATTTT. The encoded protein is CASSQGQEGTDTQYF. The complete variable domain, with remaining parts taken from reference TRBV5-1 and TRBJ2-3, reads KAGVTQTPRYLIKTRGQQVTLSCSPISGHRSVSWYQQTPGQGLQFLFEYFSETQRNKGNFPGRFSGRQFSNSRSEMNVSTLELGDSALYLCASSQGQEGTDTQYFGPGTRLTVL.

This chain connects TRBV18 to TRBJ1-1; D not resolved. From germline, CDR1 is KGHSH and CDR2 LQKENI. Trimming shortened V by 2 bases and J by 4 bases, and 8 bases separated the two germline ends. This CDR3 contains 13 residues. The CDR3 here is CASSPTDGTEAFF. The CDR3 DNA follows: TGTGCCAGCTCACCAACAGATGGCACTGAAGCTTTCTTT.